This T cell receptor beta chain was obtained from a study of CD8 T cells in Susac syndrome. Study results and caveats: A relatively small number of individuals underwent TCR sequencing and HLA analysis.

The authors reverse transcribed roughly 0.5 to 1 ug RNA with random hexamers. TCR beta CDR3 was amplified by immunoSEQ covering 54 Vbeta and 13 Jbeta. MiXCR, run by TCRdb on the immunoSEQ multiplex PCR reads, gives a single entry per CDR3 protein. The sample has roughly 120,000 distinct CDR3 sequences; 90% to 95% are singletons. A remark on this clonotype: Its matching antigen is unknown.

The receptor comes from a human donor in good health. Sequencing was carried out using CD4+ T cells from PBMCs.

CDR3: CSVDTSGRRGNEQFF. For the CDR3, the DNA is TGCAGCGTTGATACTAGCGGGAGGAGGGGGAATGAGCAGTTCTTC. The rearrangement joins TRBV29-1 to TRBJ2-1, with 12 positions matching TRBD2. This CDR3 is built from 15 residues. V lost 3 bases, J lost 7 bases, and 7 bases stayed unmatched. Germline V CDR1 and CDR2: SQVTM, ANQGSEA.